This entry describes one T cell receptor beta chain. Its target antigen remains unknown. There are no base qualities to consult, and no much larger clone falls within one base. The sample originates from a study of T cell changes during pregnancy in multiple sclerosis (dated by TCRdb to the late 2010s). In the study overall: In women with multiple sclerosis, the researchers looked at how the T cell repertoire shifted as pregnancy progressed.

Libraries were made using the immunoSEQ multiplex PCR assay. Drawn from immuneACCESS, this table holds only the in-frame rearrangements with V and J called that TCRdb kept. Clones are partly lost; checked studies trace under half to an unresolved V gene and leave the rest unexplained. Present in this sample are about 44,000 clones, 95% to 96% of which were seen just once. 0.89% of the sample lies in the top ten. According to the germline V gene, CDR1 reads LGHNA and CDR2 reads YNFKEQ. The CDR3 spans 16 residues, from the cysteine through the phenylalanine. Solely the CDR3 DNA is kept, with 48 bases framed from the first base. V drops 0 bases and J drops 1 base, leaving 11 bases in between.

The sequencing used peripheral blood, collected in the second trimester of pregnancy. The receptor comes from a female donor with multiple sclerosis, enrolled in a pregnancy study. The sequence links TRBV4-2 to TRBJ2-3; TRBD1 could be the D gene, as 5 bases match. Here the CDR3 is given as CASSQEGPPRTDTQYF. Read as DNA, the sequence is TGTGCCAGCAGCCAAGAGGGGCCCCCACGCACAGATACGCAGTATTTT.